This record covers a single T cell receptor beta chain. Its antigen is still unknown. From germline, CDR1 is SNHLY and CDR2 FYNNEI. This CDR3 has 13 residues. The V end lost 6 bases, the J end lost 2 bases, and 9 bases lay between the germline ends. The time point: peripheral blood 6 weeks after treatment start. These data come from a study of PD-L1 blockade in urothelial cancer. Study-level information: Timepoints chosen for blood analysis were 3 weeks (second dose) and 6 weeks after treatment start. Blood-derived samples held a median roughly 150,000 T cells.

Spike-ins of synthetic TCR analog templates went into each PCR. Repertoires were generated with immunoSEQ multiplex PCR, while TCRdb's copy carries only in-frame clones and drops some. The data show approximately 40,000 clones, 86% seen once. Findings and caveats of the study: Below-median blood TCR clonality before treatment forecast better survival.

V is TRBV2 and J is TRBJ2-3; no clear D gene. This receptor was obtained from a man between 60 and 70 years old with urothelial cancer. The input for sequencing was PBMCs, taken around atezolizumab (anti-PD-L1) treatment. The CDR3 nucleotides read TGTGCCAGCAGGGCAATTAACACAGATACGCAGTATTTT. It encodes CASRAINTDTQYF.